Presented here are 15 T cell receptor beta chains from one specimen sequenced in a study of beta chain features in type 1 diabetes. cDNA synthesis used the whole RNA isolate, giving expressed TCRB sequences. Method: immunoSEQ multiplex PCR; TCRdb's copy keeps in-frame clones and lacks some. The data contain tens of thousands of clones, roughly 64% of them seen just once; the ten biggest clones take up around 2%. Sequenced material: Tregs from blood. These receptors were collected from a woman between 25 and 40 years old in good health.

The rearrangement uses TRBV19 and TRBJ2-1; 9 bases fit TRBD2. Looked up from germline, CDR1 is LNHDA and CDR2 is SQIVND (reference sequence). V gave up 3 bases and J gave up 8 bases; unmatched junction bases: 5. The CDR3 consists of 14 residues. CDR3 loop: CASSIRGGGDEQFF. CDR3 nucleotide sequence: TGTGCCAGTAGTATTCGGGGCGGGGGGGATGAGCAGTTCTTC.

V and J are TRBV21-1 and TRBJ2-4; the D call of TRBD2 is as the table states it, not checked on the DNA. TRBV21-1 has pseudogene status. The CDR3 runs 15 residues. The CDR3 region has the DNA TGTGCCAGCAGCAGTGGACTAGCGGCCAAAAACATTCAGTACTTC. This encodes CASSSGLAAKNIQYF.

The chain has TRBV7-3 and TRBJ1-2, with D possibly matching TRBD1 (5 bases). V lost 6 bases and J 3 bases, leaving 14 bases between the germline ends. The CDR3 is 14 amino acids. CDR1 SGHTA and CDR2 FQGTGA come from the germline V gene. The CDR3 here is CASSSGAGDYGYTF. The CDR3 nucleotides read TGTGCCAGCAGTTCTGGGGCAGGTGACTATGGCTACACCTTC.

This clone was picked up a small number of times. The chain couples TRBV18 to TRBJ2-1, with 9 bases that match TRBD2. This CDR3 has 16 amino acids. Germline CDR1 KGHSH, CDR2 LQKENI. Trimming cost V 0 bases and J 2 bases; bases outside gene matches: 2. CDR3 sequence: CASSPPPSGAYNEQFF. DNA for the CDR3: TGTGCCAGCTCACCACCGCCTAGCGGGGCCTACAATGAGCAGTTCTTC.

The J gene is TRBJ1-1, the V gene TRBV11-2; D may be TRBD1 (5 bases). Germline loops: CDR1 SGHAT, CDR2 FQNNGV. The CDR3 sequence is 12 residues long. V lost 5 bases and J lost 11, with 15 bases in between. CDR3 sequence (DNA): TGTGCCAGCAGCCGCGGGGGACGGAGGGCTTTCTTT. The encoded protein is CASSRGGRRAFF.

This chain connects TRBV5-4 to TRBJ2-3, with 9 bases that match TRBD1. Trimming took 1 base from V and 4 from J; bases not matched to a gene: 4. The CDR3 is 15 residues long. Germline V lookup: CDR1 SGHNT, CDR2 YYREEE (reference sequence). DNA of the CDR3: TGTGCCAGCAGCTTGCAACAGGGGGCCTCAGATACGCAGTATTTT. This codes for CASSLQQGASDTQYF.

V gene TRBV5-5 combines with J gene TRBJ2-3; 8 nucleotides match TRBD1. Unmatched junction bases numbered 9, after V lost 4 bases and J lost 2 bases. Germline CDR1 SGHKS, CDR2 YYEKEE (reference sequence). The CDR3 is 16 residues long. CDR3 residues: CASSPRGQTTTDTQYF. The DNA of the CDR3 is TGTGCCAGCAGCCCCAGGGGGCAGACCACCACAGATACGCAGTATTTT.

The chain recombines TRBV28 with TRBJ1-5, with D tentatively TRBD1 (6 bases). Trimming removed 7 bases from V and 0 bases from J, with 10 bases in between. The germline V gene encodes CDR1 MDHEN and CDR2 SYDVKM. The CDR3 length is 14 residues. The CDR3 spells CASTYRDSNQPQHF. CDR3 nucleotides: TGTGCCAGCACCTACAGGGATAGCAATCAGCCCCAGCATTTT.

The J gene is TRBJ2-7, the V gene TRBV18; 9 bases agree with TRBD1. The germline CDR1 and CDR2 sequences are KGHSH and LQKENI. The CDR3 length is 15 residues. Unmatched junction bases numbered 6, after V lost 3 bases and J lost 3 bases. CDR3 sequence (DNA): TGTGCCAGCTCACCCTTTCCGGGACAGGGCTACGAGCAGTACTTC. Amino acid sequence: CASSPFPGQGYEQYF. The full variable domain, with the rest looked up from reference TRBV18 and TRBJ2-7, is NAGVMQNPRHLVRRRGQEARLRCSPMKGHSHVYWYRQLPEEGLKFMVYLQKENIIDESGMPKERFSAEFPKEGPSILRIQQVVRGDSAAYFCASSPFPGQGYEQYFGPGTRLTVT.

This clone was detected a few times. The V and J genes are TRBV7-2 and TRBJ2-1; a weak D match, TRBD1 (5 bases). The CDR3 length is 14 residues. Trimming took 5 bases from V and 5 from J, leaving 13 bases between them. Looked up from germline, CDR1 is SGHTA and CDR2 is FQGNSA. The CDR3 bases are TGTGCCAGCAGCCCGAGTCCAGGGAACAATGAGCAGTTCTTC. Translated, it gives CASSPSPGNNEQFF.

Concerning this clone: One junction end disagrees with the germline gene, perhaps due to a read error. The V gene is TRBV28, the J gene TRBJ2-4; D perhaps matches TRBD2 (6 bases). CDR1 and CDR2 from the germline V gene are MDHEN and SYDVKM. CDR3 size: 14 residues. The CDR3 loop reads CASSRTKKTGVQYF. CDR3 DNA sequence: TGTGCCAGCAGTCGAACGAAGAAGACGGGGGTTCAATACTTC.

This chain uses TRBV27 with TRBJ2-1; 9 bases match TRBD1. J was trimmed by 0 bases and V by 6 bases; bases with no gene match: 6. The CDR3 runs to 16 residues. Germline V gene sequence: CDR1 MNHEY, CDR2 SMNVEV (reference sequence). CDR3 DNA sequence: TGTGCCAGCAGACTTCCGGGACAGGGCTCCTACAATGAGCAGTTCTTC. This gives the protein CASRLPGQGSYNEQFF.

This chain connects TRBV7-2 to TRBJ2-6; no clear D gene. V was pared by 3 bases and J by 0 bases, with 9 bases between. The CDR3 has 16 amino acids. In germline, CDR1 is SGHTA, CDR2 FQGNSA. CDR3 coding DNA: TGTGCCAGCAGCTTTGATGGGCGCTCTGGGGCCAACGTCCTGACTTTC. Protein: CASSFDGRSGANVLTF.

This chain joins TRBV30 and TRBJ1-3; D unclear. Germline V gene data show CDR1 as GTSNPN and CDR2 as SVGIG (reference sequence). V lost 0 bases and J lost 0, with 9 bases in between. The CDR3 length is 15 residues. The CDR3 region has the DNA TGTGCCTGGAGTGTTTCCAGGTCCTCTGGAAACACCATATATTTT. Protein: CAWSVSRSSGNTIYF.

This rearrangement joins TRBV7-2 to TRBJ2-3; 9 bases agree with TRBD2. Germline lookup yields CDR1 SGHTA and CDR2 FQGNSA. The CDR3 has 16 residues. V shed 2 bases and J 4 bases; nucleotides not matched to a gene: 7. The CDR3 DNA is TGTGCCAGCAGCTTACTGGCGGGAGGGCTCGCAGATACGCAGTATTTT. Encoded protein: CASSLLAGGLADTQYF.